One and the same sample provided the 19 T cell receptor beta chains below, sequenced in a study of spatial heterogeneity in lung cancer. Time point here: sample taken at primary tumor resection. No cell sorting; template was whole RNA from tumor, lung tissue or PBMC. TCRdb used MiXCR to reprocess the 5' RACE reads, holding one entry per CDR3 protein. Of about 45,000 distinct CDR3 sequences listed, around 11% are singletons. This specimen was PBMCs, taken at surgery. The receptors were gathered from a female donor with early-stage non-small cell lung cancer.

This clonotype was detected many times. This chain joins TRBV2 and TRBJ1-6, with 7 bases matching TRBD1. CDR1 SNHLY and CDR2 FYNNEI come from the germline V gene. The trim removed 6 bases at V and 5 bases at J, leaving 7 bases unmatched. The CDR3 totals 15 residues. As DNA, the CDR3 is TGTGCCAGCAGGGTCCTCGGGACAGATAATTCACCCCTCCACTTT. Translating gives CASRVLGTDNSPLHF.

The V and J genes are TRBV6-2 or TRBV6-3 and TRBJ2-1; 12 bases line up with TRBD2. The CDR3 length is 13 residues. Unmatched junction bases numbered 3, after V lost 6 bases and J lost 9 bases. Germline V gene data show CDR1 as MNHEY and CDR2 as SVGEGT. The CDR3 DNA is TGTGCCAGCAGGACTAGCGGGGGAGGTGAGCAGTTCTTC. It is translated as CASRTSGGGEQFF.

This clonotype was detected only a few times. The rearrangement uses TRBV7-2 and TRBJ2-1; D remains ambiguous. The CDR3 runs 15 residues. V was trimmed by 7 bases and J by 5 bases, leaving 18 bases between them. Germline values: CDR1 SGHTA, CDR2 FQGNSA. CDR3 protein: CASTLVVTHHNEQFF. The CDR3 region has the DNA TGTGCCAGCACCCTAGTAGTGACCCATCACAATGAGCAGTTCTTC.

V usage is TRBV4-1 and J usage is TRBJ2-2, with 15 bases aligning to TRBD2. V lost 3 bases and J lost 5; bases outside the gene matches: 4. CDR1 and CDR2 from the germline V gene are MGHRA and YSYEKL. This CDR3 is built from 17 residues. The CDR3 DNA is TGCGCCAGCAGCCAGTTGGGACTAGCGGGGGGAACCGGGGAGCTGTTTTTT. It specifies CASSQLGLAGGTGELFF.

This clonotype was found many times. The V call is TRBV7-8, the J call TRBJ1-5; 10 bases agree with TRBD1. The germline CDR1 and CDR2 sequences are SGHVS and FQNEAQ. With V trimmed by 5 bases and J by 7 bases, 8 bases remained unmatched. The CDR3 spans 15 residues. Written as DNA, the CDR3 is TGTGCCAGCAGCACCTCTGACAGGGGGCTGCAGCCCCAGCATTTT. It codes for CASSTSDRGLQPQHF.

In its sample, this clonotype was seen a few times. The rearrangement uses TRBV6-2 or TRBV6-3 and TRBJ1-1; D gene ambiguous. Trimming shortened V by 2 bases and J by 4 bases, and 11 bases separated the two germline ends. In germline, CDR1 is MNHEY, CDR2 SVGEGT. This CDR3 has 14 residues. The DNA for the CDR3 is TGTGCCAGCAGTTACGCCCCCTCGGGCACTGAAGCTTTCTTT. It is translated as CASSYAPSGTEAFF.

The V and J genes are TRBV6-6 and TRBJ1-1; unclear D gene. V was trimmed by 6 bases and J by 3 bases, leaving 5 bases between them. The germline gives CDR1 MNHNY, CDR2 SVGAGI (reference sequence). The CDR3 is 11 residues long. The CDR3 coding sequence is TGTGCCAGCAGGGCAGACACTGAAGCTTTCTTT. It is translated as CASRADTEAFF.

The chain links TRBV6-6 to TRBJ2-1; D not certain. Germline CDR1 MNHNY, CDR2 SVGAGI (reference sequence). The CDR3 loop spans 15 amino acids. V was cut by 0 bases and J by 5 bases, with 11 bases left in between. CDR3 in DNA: TGTGCCAGCAGTTACTCCCAACCGACTGACAATGAGCAGTTCTTC. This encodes CASSYSQPTDNEQFF.

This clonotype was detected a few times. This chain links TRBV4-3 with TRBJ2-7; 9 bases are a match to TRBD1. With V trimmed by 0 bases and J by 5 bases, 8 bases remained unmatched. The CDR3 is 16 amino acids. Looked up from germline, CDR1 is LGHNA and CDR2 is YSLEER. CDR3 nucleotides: TGCGCCAGCAGCCAAGATCGGGGGGACAGGGTAAACGAGCAGTACTTC. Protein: CASSQDRGDRVNEQYF.

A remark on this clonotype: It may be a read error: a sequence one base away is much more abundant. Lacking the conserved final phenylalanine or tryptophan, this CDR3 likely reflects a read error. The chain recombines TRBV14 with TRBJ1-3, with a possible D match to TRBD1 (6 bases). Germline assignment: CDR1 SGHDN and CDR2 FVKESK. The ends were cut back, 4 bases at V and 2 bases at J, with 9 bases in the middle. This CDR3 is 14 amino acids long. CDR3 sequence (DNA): TGTGCCAGCAGCCGGGACACCACTGGAAACACCATATATCTT. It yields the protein CASSRDTTGNTIYL.

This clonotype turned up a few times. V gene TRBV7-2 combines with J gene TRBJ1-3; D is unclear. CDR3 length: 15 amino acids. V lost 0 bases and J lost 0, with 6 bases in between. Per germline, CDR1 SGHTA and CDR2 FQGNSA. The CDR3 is CASSLARSSGNTIYF. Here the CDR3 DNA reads TGTGCCAGCAGCTTAGCTAGGTCCTCTGGAAACACCATATATTTT.

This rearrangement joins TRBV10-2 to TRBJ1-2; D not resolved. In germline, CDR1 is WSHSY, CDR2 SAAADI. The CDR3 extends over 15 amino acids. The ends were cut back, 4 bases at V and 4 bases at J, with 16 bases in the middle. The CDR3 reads CASSAAADNTYGYTF. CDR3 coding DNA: TGCGCCAGCAGTGCCGCCGCAGATAATACCTATGGCTACACCTTC.

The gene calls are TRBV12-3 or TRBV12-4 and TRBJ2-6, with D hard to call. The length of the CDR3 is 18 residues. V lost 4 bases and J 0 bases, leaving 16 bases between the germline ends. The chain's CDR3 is CASSSLFGLGSGANVLTF. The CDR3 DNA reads TGTGCCAGCAGTTCCCTCTTTGGGTTGGGCTCTGGGGCCAACGTCCTGACTTTC.

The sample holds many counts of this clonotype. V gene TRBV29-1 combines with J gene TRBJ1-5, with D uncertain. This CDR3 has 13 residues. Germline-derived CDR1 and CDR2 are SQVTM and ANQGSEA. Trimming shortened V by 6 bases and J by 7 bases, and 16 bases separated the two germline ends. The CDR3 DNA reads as TGCAGCGTCGGACCAGAGAACAACCAGCCCCAGCATTTT. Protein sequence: CSVGPENNQPQHF.

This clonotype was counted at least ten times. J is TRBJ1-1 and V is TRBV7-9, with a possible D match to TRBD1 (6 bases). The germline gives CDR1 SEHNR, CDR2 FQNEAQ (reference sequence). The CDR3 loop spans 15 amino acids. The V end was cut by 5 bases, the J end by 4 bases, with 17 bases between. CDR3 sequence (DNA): TGTGCCAGCAGCACCCTCGGGGGGCGCTTCACTGAAGCTTTCTTT. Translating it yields CASSTLGGRFTEAFF. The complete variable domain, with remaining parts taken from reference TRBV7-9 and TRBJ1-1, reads DTGVSQNPRHKITKRGQNVTFRCDPISEHNRLYWYRQTLGQGPEFLTYFQNEAQLEKSRLLSDRFSAERPKGSFSTLEIQRTEQGDSAMYLCASSTLGGRFTEAFFGQGTRLTVV.

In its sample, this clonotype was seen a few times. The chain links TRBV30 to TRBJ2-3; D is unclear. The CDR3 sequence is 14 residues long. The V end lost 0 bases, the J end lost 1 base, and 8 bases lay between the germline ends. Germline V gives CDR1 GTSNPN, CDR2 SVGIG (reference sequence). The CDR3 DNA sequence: TGTGCCTGGAGTGTACTGACCCGCACAGATACGCAGTATTTT. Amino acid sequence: CAWSVLTRTDTQYF.

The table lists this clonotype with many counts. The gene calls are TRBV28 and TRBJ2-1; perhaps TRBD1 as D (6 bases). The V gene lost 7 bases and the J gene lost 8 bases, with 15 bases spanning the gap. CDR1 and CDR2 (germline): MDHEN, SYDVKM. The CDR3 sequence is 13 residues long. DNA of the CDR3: TGTGCCAGCACTCGTCAGGGGAAAGATGAGCAGTTCTTC. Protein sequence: CASTRQGKDEQFF.

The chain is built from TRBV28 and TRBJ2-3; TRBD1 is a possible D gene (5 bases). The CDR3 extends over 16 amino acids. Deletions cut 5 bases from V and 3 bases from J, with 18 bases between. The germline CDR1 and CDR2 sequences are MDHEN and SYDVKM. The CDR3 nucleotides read TGTGCCAGCAGTCCCGGCTGGGAAAGGGGAACAGATACGCAGTATTTT. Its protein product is CASSPGWERGTDTQYF.

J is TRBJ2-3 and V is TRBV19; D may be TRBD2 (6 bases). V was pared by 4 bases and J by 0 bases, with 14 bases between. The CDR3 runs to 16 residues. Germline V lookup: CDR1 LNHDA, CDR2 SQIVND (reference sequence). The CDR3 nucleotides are TGTGCCAGTAGTACCAGGGTAGCGGTTAGCACAGATACGCAGTATTTT. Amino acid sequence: CASSTRVAVSTDTQYF.